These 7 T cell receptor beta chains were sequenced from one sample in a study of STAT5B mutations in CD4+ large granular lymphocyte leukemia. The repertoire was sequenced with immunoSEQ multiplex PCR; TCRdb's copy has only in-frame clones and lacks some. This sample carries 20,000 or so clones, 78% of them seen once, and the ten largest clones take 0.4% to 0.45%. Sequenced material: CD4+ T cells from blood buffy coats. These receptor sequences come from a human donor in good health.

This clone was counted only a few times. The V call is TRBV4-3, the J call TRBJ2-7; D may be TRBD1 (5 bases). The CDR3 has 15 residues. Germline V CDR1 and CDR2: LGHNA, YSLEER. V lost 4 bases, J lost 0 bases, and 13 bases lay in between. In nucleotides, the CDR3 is TGCGCCAGCAGCCTTTTGCAGGGTAGCTCCTACGAGCAGTACTTC. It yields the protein CASSLLQGSSYEQYF.

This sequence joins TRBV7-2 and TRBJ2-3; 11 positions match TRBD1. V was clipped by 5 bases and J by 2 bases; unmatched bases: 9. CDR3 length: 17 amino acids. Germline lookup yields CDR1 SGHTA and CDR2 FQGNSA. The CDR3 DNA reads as TGTGCCAGCAGCCCGACGGACAGGGGGCGATTCACAGATACGCAGTATTTT. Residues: CASSPTDRGRFTDTQYF.

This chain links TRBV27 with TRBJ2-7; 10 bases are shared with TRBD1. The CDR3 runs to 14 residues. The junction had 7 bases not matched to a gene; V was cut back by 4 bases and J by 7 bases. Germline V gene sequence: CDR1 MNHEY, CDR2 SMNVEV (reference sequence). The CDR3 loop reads CASSYRQGAREQYF. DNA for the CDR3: TGTGCCAGCAGTTACCGACAGGGGGCGCGGGAGCAGTACTTC.

The CDR3, as DNA: TGCAGTGCGGGGACAGACCCCACCATATATTTT. Translation: CSAGTDPTIYF. This chain links TRBV20-1 with TRBJ1-3, with 7 bases that match TRBD1. The CDR3 contains 11 residues. Germline assignment: CDR1 DFQATT and CDR2 SNEGSKA (reference sequence). J lost 9 bases, V lost 6 bases, and 5 bases had no gene match.

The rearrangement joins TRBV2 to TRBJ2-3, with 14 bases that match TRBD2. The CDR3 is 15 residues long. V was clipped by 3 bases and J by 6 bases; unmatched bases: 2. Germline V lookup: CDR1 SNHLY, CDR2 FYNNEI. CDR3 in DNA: TGTGCCAGCAGTGAGAGACTAGCGGGGGGGGATACGCAGTATTTT. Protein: CASSERLAGGDTQYF.

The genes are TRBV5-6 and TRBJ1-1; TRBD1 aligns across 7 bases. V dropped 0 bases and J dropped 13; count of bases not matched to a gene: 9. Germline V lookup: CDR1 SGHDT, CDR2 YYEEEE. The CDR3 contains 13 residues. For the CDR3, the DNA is TGTGCCAGCAGCTTGGTAGCAGGTCAGGGGGTTTTCTTT. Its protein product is CASSLVAGQGVFF.

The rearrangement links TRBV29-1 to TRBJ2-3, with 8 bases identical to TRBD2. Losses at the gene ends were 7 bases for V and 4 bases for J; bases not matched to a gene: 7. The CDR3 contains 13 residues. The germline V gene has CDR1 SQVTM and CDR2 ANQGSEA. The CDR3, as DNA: TGCAGCGCTTCTAGCGGGCGCGCAGATACGCAGTATTTT. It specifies CSASSGRADTQYF.